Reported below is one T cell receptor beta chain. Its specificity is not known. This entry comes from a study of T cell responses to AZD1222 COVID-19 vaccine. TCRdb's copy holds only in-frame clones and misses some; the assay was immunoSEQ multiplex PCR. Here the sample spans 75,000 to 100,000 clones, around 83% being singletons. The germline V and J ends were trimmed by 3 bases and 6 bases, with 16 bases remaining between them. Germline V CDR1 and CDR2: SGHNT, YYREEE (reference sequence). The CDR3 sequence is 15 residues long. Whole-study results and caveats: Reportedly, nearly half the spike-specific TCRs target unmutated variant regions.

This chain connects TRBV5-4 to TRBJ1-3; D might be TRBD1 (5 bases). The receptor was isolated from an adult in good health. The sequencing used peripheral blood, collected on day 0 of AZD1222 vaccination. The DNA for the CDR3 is TGTGCCAGCAGCTCCCCAGGGAGTTTGGAAAACACCATATATTTT. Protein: CASSSPGSLENTIYF.